Following are 24 T cell receptor beta chains from one sample sequenced in a study of regulatory T cells in long-lasting Graves disease. The time point here: persistent/refractory GD, antithyroid drugs over 5 years with positive TRAb. Researchers made the TCR library from RNA that was extracted from PBMCs. Assembly of TCR beta libraries relied on iRepertoire HTBI primers together with Arm-PCR of CDR3 regions. TCRdb re-analysed the multiplex PCR reads in MiXCR, keeping a single row per CDR3 protein. The repertoire consists of 600,000 to 800,000 distinct CDR3 sequences, with around 30% occurring once and the leading ten covering roughly 41%. The sequencing used peripheral blood mononuclear cells (PBMCs), collected when the disease was refractory, from a patient treated with antithyroid drugs. The receptors derive from a female donor with Graves disease.

This clonotype has ten or more counts. V and J are TRBV6-9 and TRBJ2-2; TRBD1 aligns across 10 bases. The junction had 1 base not matched to a gene; V was cut back by 4 bases and J by 5 bases. The CDR3 covers 14 residues. CDR1 is MNHGY, CDR2 SVAAGI, per germline. In DNA form, the CDR3 reads TGTGCCAGCAGTTGGGACAGGGGAACCGGGGAGCTGTTTTTT. Amino acids: CASSWDRGTGELFF.

The chain's CDR3 is CASSTRQGAGLELFF. Written as DNA, the CDR3 is TGCGCCAGCAGCACCCGACAGGGTGCGGGACTGGAACTGTTTTTT. The rearrangement links TRBV5-1 to TRBJ1-4, with 7 positions matching TRBD1. The CDR3 sequence is 15 residues long. J lost 12 bases, V lost 4 bases, and 15 bases had no gene match. Germline CDR1 SGHRS, CDR2 YFSETQ.

V gene TRBV12-3 or TRBV12-4 combines with J gene TRBJ2-1, with TRBD2 matching over 9 bases. J was trimmed by 5 bases and V by 5 bases; bases with no gene match: 10. The CDR3 is made up of 16 amino acids. The CDR3 reads CASSRRAGGSNNEQFF. CDR3 bases: TGTGCCAGCAGTCGAAGGGCGGGAGGGAGTAACAATGAGCAGTTCTTC.

This chain uses TRBV7-2 with TRBJ1-4; TRBD1 is a possible D gene (6 bases). CDR3 length: 14 residues. V was cut by 4 bases and J by 7 bases, with 13 bases left in between. CDR1 and CDR2 from the germline V gene are SGHTA and FQGNSA. The CDR3 loop is CASSYRAAGEKLFF. CDR3 sequence (DNA): TGTGCCAGCAGCTACAGGGCGGCGGGTGAAAAACTGTTTTTT.

Only a few counts were recorded for this clonotype. This chain connects TRBV28 to TRBJ1-2; D is uncertain. This CDR3 has 16 amino acids. Looked up from germline, CDR1 is MDHEN and CDR2 is SYDVKM. V gave up 7 bases and J gave up 2 bases, with 20 bases separating them. The CDR3 DNA sequence: TGTGCCAGCACCTCAGCTGGGCGCTCTAACAACTATGGCTACACCTTC. Protein product: CASTSAGRSNNYGYTF.

The chain employs TRBV5-4 and TRBJ1-2, with 11 nucleotides matching TRBD1. This CDR3 has 14 residues. Germline CDR1 SGHNT, CDR2 YYREEE (reference sequence). V trimming: 7 bases; J trimming: 6 bases; junction bases outside the gene matches: 8. CDR3 sequence reads: CASRTGGPLNGYTF. In DNA, the CDR3 is TGTGCCAGCCGGACAGGGGGCCCCTTGAATGGCTACACCTTC.

The gene calls are TRBV4-2 and TRBJ2-5; 10 nucleotides line up with TRBD2. Germline V lookup: CDR1 LGHNA, CDR2 YNFKEQ. V lost 6 bases to trimming and J lost 5 bases; unmatched junction nucleotides: 15. This CDR3 spans 17 amino acids. The CDR3 DNA sequence: TGTGCCAGCAGTCCCATGGCCCTAGCGGGAGATGGTGAGACCCAGTACTTC. Translating gives CASSPMALAGDGETQYF.

Only a few counts were recorded for this clonotype. The chain joins TRBV20-1 to TRBJ2-7; 10 bases align to TRBD1. From germline, CDR1 is DFQATT and CDR2 SNEGSKA (reference sequence). J lost 2 bases, V lost 3 bases, and 7 bases had no gene match. The CDR3 loop spans 15 amino acids. CDR3 sequence: CSASSPDRGTYEQYF. In DNA form, the CDR3 reads TGCAGTGCTAGCTCCCCGGACAGGGGGACCTACGAGCAGTACTTC.

This clonotype was counted ten times or more. The CDR3: CASSSADTTYQETQYF. The CDR3 region has the DNA TGTGCCAGCAGTTCAGCAGATACGACTTACCAAGAGACCCAGTACTTC. V is TRBV28 and J is TRBJ2-5; D call uncertain. Germline CDR1 and CDR2: MDHEN and SYDVKM. This CDR3 region has 16 residues. With 4 bases removed from V and 0 bases from J, the gap between germline ends came to 15 bases.

The J gene is TRBJ1-1, the V gene TRBV6-2 or TRBV6-3, with D possibly TRBD1 on 6 matching bases. This CDR3 spans 15 amino acids. Germline assignment: CDR1 MNHEY and CDR2 SVGEGT. The ends were cut back, 0 bases at V and 1 base at J, with 9 bases in the middle. The CDR3 protein is CASSYSPGANTEAFF. As DNA, the CDR3 is TGTGCCAGCAGTTACTCACCAGGGGCGAACACTGAAGCTTTCTTT.

At least ten counts were recorded for this clonotype. This chain uses TRBV28 with TRBJ1-1, with D unresolved. Germline assignment: CDR1 MDHEN and CDR2 SYDVKM. The CDR3 has 13 amino acids. Deletions cut 6 bases from V and 1 base from J, with 9 bases between. In nucleotides, the CDR3 is TGTGCCAGCAGCTTAGAGGCGAACACTGAAGCTTTCTTT. It is translated as CASSLEANTEAFF. Looking up the rest from reference TRBV28 and TRBJ1-1 gives the full variable domain: DVKVTQSSRYLVKRTGEKVFLECVQDMDHENMFWYRQDPGLGLRLIYFSYDVKMKEKGDIPEGYSVSREKKERFSLILESASTNQTSMYLCASSLEANTEAFFGQGTRLTVV.

The chain recombines TRBV20-1 with TRBJ1-2; possible D gene TRBD1, 6 bases. The V gene lost 0 bases and the J gene lost 2 bases, with 13 bases spanning the gap. The CDR3 contains 15 residues. Germline CDR1 DFQATT, CDR2 SNEGSKA (reference sequence). CDR3 bases: TGCAGTGCTAGAGATCCCTTAAGGGGGAACTATGGCTACACCTTC. It specifies CSARDPLRGNYGYTF.

This clonotype has only a few counts. The chain links TRBV12-3 or TRBV12-4 to TRBJ1-2; D gene uncertain. V dropped 2 bases and J dropped 6 bases, with 10 bases sitting between them. The CDR3 consists of 13 residues. The CDR3 nucleotides are TGTGCCAGCAGTTTACCCCCTGACGATGGCTACACCTTC. Translation gives CASSLPPDDGYTF.

The rearrangement uses TRBV29-1 and TRBJ1-1; D not certain. Trimming pared 3 bases from V and 4 bases from J, leaving 15 bases between. Germline assignment: CDR1 SQVTM and CDR2 ANQGSEA. The CDR3 runs to 14 residues. CDR3 DNA: TGCAGCGTTGATATAGGCAGCCGGGGCACTGAAGCTTTCTTT. It specifies CSVDIGSRGTEAFF.

The V gene is TRBV5-5, the J gene TRBJ1-1, with D tentatively TRBD1 (5 bases). V was pared by 4 bases and J by 1 base, with 14 bases between. Germline CDR1 is SGHKS and CDR2 is YYEKEE (reference sequence). CDR3 length equals 15 residues. The CDR3 region has the DNA TGTGCCAGCAGCCACCCGCGAGGGGAGAACACTGAAGCTTTCTTT. Its translation is CASSHPRGENTEAFF. The entire variable domain, with the rest obtained from reference TRBV5-5 and TRBJ1-1, is as follows: DAGVTQSPTHLIKTRGQQVTLRCSPISGHKSVSWYQQVLGQGPQFIFQYYEKEERGRGNFPDRFSARQFPNYSSELNVNALLLGDSALYLCASSHPRGENTEAFFGQGTRLTVV.

This clonotype was seen more than once but under ten times. The V call is TRBV10-2, the J call TRBJ1-5; 8 bases are shared with TRBD1. The CDR3 spans 15 residues. Germline V gives CDR1 WSHSY, CDR2 SAAADI. Trimming cost V 6 bases and J 2 bases; bases outside gene matches: 6. The CDR3 DNA is TGCGCCAGCAGAAAGGACAGGGTGGGCAATCAGCCCCAGCATTTT. The encoded protein is CASRKDRVGNQPQHF.

This clonotype was observed a few times. The chain has TRBV28 and TRBJ1-1; D might be TRBD1 (5 bases). The CDR3 is made up of 13 amino acids. Germline lookup yields CDR1 MDHEN and CDR2 SYDVKM. The V end lost 2 bases, the J end lost 4 bases, and 8 bases lay between the germline ends. Written as DNA, the CDR3 is TGTGCCAGCAGTTTACCCCAGGGCACTGAAGCTTTCTTT. Its translation: CASSLPQGTEAFF.

This clonotype was seen more than once but under ten times. The chain couples TRBV20-1 to TRBJ1-1; D gene uncertain. The CDR3 extends over 14 amino acids. V lost 5 bases to trimming and J lost 4 bases, with 17 bases between them. The germline CDR1 and CDR2 sequences are DFQATT and SNEGSKA (reference sequence). Here the CDR3 DNA reads TGCAGTGCTGACGGCCCTACTGGGAGCACTGAAGCTTTCTTT. Amino acids: CSADGPTGSTEAFF.

V gene TRBV6-1 combines with J gene TRBJ2-5; perhaps TRBD2 as D (6 bases). Trimming took off 6 bases at V and 1 base at J, with 18 bases between the two ends. CDR3 length: 16 residues. Germline V lookup: CDR1 MNHNS, CDR2 SASEGT. CDR3 nucleotide sequence: TGTGCCAGCAGCTCAACGGGAGAATCCCCCCAAGAGACCCAGTACTTC. This encodes CASSSTGESPQETQYF.

This clonotype was seen only once. This chain connects TRBV29-1 to TRBJ1-4; D is unresolved. Germline assignment: CDR1 SQVTM and CDR2 ANQGSEA. This CDR3 is 14 amino acids long. Trimming left V 6 bases short and J 7 bases short, with 18 bases between. CDR3 nucleotides: TGCAGCGTCCTCTCGGCGGGATTGGGTGAAAAACTGTTTTTT. The encoded protein is CSVLSAGLGEKLFF.

This clonotype turned up a few times. The V call is TRBV5-1, the J call TRBJ2-7; D is possibly TRBD1 (6 bases). The CDR3 loop spans 12 amino acids. V was trimmed by 4 bases and J by 6 bases, leaving 11 bases between them. Germline CDR1 SGHRS, CDR2 YFSETQ. The CDR3 DNA follows: TGCGCCAGCAGCCTCCAGGGGCGCGAGCAGTACTTC. Amino acids: CASSLQGREQYF.

This chain links TRBV6-2 or TRBV6-3 with TRBJ1-1; D ambiguous. V was pared by 4 bases and J by 12 bases, with 18 bases between. Germline values: CDR1 MNHEY, CDR2 SVGEGT. CDR3 length equals 13 residues. The CDR3 is CASSSGPILGTFF. The CDR3 coding sequence is TGTGCCAGCAGTTCCGGCCCAATACTTGGGACTTTCTTT.

This clonotype was recorded many times. The chain joins TRBV2 to TRBJ1-1; D uncertain. Germline-derived CDR1 and CDR2 are SNHLY and FYNNEI. CDR3 length: 13 residues. Trimming pared 3 bases from V and 0 bases from J, leaving 5 bases between. DNA for the CDR3: TGTGCCAGCAGTGACGGAGTGAACACTGAAGCTTTCTTT. Translation: CASSDGVNTEAFF.

The chain joins TRBV11-2 to TRBJ1-1; D might be TRBD1 (5 bases). Trimming pared 5 bases from V and 6 bases from J, leaving 19 bases between. The CDR3 sequence is 15 residues long. Germline V gene data show CDR1 as SGHAT and CDR2 as FQNNGV. The CDR3 nucleotides are TGTGCCAGCAGCCAGACACGGGGCCGCTATCCTGAAGCTTTCTTT. This encodes CASSQTRGRYPEAFF.